The source of this T cell receptor beta chain is a study of cytomegalovirus exposure and HLA in healthy donors. PCR primers comprised 60 Vbeta and 13 Jbeta primers. Profiling relied on immunoSEQ multiplex PCR, and the TCRdb table lists in-frame clones only, not all of them. The table includes under 150,000 clones, under 90% detected once. Germline values: CDR1 MDHEN, CDR2 SYDVKM. Trimming at V came to 10 bases and at J to 5 bases, leaving 13 bases not matched to a gene. The CDR3 runs to 14 residues. The rearrangement joins TRBV28 to TRBJ2-5, with 7 bases matching TRBD1. The sequencing sample was made of PBMCs. This receptor was taken from a man younger than 35 in good health and CMV-seronegative. As DNA, the CDR3 is TGTGCCACATCAGGGGGTGCCCTGGGGGAGACCCAGTACTTC. It translates to CATSGGALGETQYF.